A selection of T cell receptor beta chains follows, all from one sample in a study of T-cell reconstitution after alpha-beta-depleted transplantation in children. In TCRdb, the PCR reads were re-called with MiXCR into one record per CDR3 protein. The table records 500,000 to 600,000 distinct CDR3 sequences, 25% to 30% of them present only once. The sample consisted of PBMCs, taken before TCRalphabeta/CD19-depleted stem cell transplant. The receptors stem from a boy under three years old with Wiskott-Aldrich syndrome, due to receive a stem cell transplant. CDR3s include the opening cysteine and the closing phenylalanine or tryptophan. The D gene is left open where the match is weak. Not all rows give a size; the values are once, few, many and, for expanded clones, a class.

>.|.|TRBV30|TRBJ1-5
TGTGCCTGGACTCCTCGGGGCAATCAGCCCCAGCATTTT
CAWTPRGNQPQHF
>.|.|TRBV12-3/TRBV12-4|TRBJ2-3
TGTGCCAGCAGCGGGGGTATAGGGGGCTCTGAGTGGGCTACGCAGTATTTT
CASSGGIGGSEWATQYF
>.|TRBD1|TRBV7-9|TRBJ2-5
TGTGCCAGCAGGCGACAGGGGGAAGAGACCCAGTACTTC
CASRRQGEETQYF
>few|.|TRBV5-1|TRBJ1-2
TGCGCCAGCAGGGAGGGGTTTAACTATGGCTACACCTTC
CASREGFNYGYTF
>.|TRBD2|TRBV20-1|TRBJ2-1
TGCAGTGCTAGCGGGAGGGGCCTGGGTGAGCAGTTCTTC
CSASGRGLGEQFF
>.|.|TRBV11-2|TRBJ2-2
TGTGCCAGCAGCAACTTGTGGGACACCGGGGAGCTGTTTTTT
CASSNLWDTGELFF
>few|.|TRBV10-3|TRBJ1-5
TGTGCCATCAATCTCGTGGAGGAACGCAATCAGCCCCAGCATTTT
CAINLVEERNQPQHF
>.|TRBD2|TRBV5-1|TRBJ2-1
TGCGCCAGCAGCTTGGCTCTGGACGGCGGGAGGGCCAATGAGCAGTTCTTC
CASSLALDGGRANEQFF
>.|.|TRBV2|TRBJ2-2
TGTGCCAGCAACAGGGAACTTGCCGGGGAGCTGTTTTTT
CASNRELAGELFF
>few|.|TRBV5-1|TRBJ1-3
TGCGCCAGCAGCTCGGAGGATTCTAGGTACACCATATATTTT
CASSSEDSRYTIYF
>few|.|TRBV15|TRBJ2-7
TGTGCCACCAGCAGAGATTGGGGCAGGGGGGGTTTGTACGAGCAGTACTTC
CATSRDWGRGGLYEQYF
>.|.|TRBV9|TRBJ2-1
TGTGCCAGCAGCGTAGAAGGGACATCTGGGGCTTGGGTTAATGAGCAGTTCTTC
CASSVEGTSGAWVNEQFF
>.|TRBD2|TRBV27|TRBJ2-7
TGTGCCAGCAGCCCCACTAGCGGGAGTACGTACGAGGAGTACTTC
CASSPTSGSTYEEYF
>once|.|TRBV4-1|TRBJ1-1
TGCGCCAGCAGCCAAGGGGAGCTGAACACTGAAGCTTTCTTT
CASSQGELNTEAFF
>few|.|TRBV28|TRBJ2-1
TGTGCCAGCAGTTTCCTTTTCGGGGGAGGCAATGAGCAGTTCTTC
CASSFLFGGGNEQFF
>.|TRBD1|TRBV6-2/TRBV6-3|TRBJ2-7
TGTGCCAGCCGCGACAGGGTTGGGGAGCAGTACTTC
CASRDRVGEQYF
>many|.|TRBV5-1|TRBJ2-1
TGCGCCAGCAGCTTGAGGCAGGGGACCTACAATGAGCAGTTCTTC
CASSLRQGTYNEQFF
>few|.|TRBV27|TRBJ1-1
TGTGCCAGCAGTTCAACAGGGTTTGAAGCTTTCTTT
CASSSTGFEAFF
>few|.|TRBV5-6|TRBJ1-6
TGTGCCAGCAGCTTGGGCCTCGGTGTGGACGATAATTCACCCCTCCACTTT
CASSLGLGVDDNSPLHF
>.|TRBD2|TRBV5-1|TRBJ2-5
TGCGCCAGCAGCTTGGTATTAGCGGGAGTCGGGGAGACCCAGTACTTC
CASSLVLAGVGETQYF
>.|.|TRBV6-6|TRBJ1-1
TGTGCCAGCAGCTACGGGGGGAACACTGAAGCTTTCTTT
CASSYGGNTEAFF
>few|TRBD2|TRBV27|TRBJ2-2
TGTGCCAGCAGTTTCCTCCTAGCGGGAGGTACCGGGGAGCTGTTTTTT
CASSFLLAGGTGELFF
>few|TRBD1|TRBV3-1|TRBJ2-7
TGTGCCAGCAGCCAAGGAAGGACAGGGGGCAGCTACGAGCAGTACTTC
CASSQGRTGGSYEQYF
>.|.|TRBV7-9|TRBJ2-7
TGTGCCAGCAGCTTGGGGTGGGACTCCTACGAGCAGTACTTC
CASSLGWDSYEQYF
>.|TRBD2|TRBV20-1|TRBJ2-1
TGCAGTGCTAGCCCGCTAGCGGGAAGAGATGAGCAGTTCTTC
CSASPLAGRDEQFF
>.|.|TRBV28|TRBJ1-4
TGTGCCAGCACCAACTTCGCCGGGGGGCGGGCTAATGAAAAACTGTTTTTT
CASTNFAGGRANEKLFF
>.|TRBD2|TRBV27|TRBJ2-1
TGTGCCAGCAGTACTACTAGCGGGAGGTTCCTGGGTGAGCAGTTCTTC
CASSTTSGRFLGEQFF
>.|.|TRBV20-1|TRBJ2-5
TGCAGTGCTAGCGGGAGAGAAGAGACCCAGTACTTC
CSASGREETQYF
>few|.|TRBV6-1|TRBJ1-1
TGTGCCAGCAGCGAGACAGTCTACGCTGAAGCTTTCTTT
CASSETVYAEAFF
>few|TRBD1|TRBV29-1|TRBJ1-3
TGCAGCGTTTTACAGGGGGCGGAGGGAAACACCATATATTTT
CSVLQGAEGNTIYF
>few|.|TRBV24-1|TRBJ2-3
TGTGCCACCAGAGAGTCCGGCACAGATACGCAGTATTTT
CATRESGTDTQYF
>few|TRBD1|TRBV5-1|TRBJ2-2
TGCGCCAGCTCTAAACGGGGACAGGGATTCGACACCGGGGAGCTGTTTTTT
CASSKRGQGFDTGELFF
>few|TRBD1|TRBV20-1|TRBJ1-4
TGCAGTGCCCCGGGACAGGGTGGTGAAAAACTGTTTTTT
CSAPGQGGEKLFF
>.|.|TRBV29-1|TRBJ2-1
TGCAGCGTTTCTAAGAGCAATGAGCAGTTCTTC
CSVSKSNEQFF
>.|.|TRBV20-1|TRBJ2-7
TGCAGTGCTTGTACCCCAGGGTTTGGCGAGCAGTACTTC
CSACTPGFGEQYF
>few|.|TRBV10-3|TRBJ2-4
TGTGCCATCAGTGAGTCGATTCAGAAAAATAAAAACATTCAGTACTTC
CAISESIQKNKNIQYF
>.|.|TRBV5-5|TRBJ1-2
TGTGCCAGCAGCTTGCGCATCCTAAACTATGGCTACACCTTC
CASSLRILNYGYTF
>few|.|TRBV7-2|TRBJ1-5
TGTGCCAGCAGCTTACTAGGGAGAGGCAATCAGCCCCAGCATTTT
CASSLLGRGNQPQHF
>.|TRBD2|TRBV10-3|TRBJ2-3
TGTGCCATCAGTCAGCTAGCGGGAGACCTCGCAGATACGCAGTATTTT
CAISQLAGDLADTQYF
>.|TRBD1|TRBV20-1|TRBJ2-5
TGCAGTGCCGAGACAGGGGACGGTGAGACCCAGTACTTC
CSAETGDGETQYF
>once|.|TRBV5-1|TRBJ2-7
TGCGCCAGCAGCTTGGTGGCGGACGAGCCTTACGAGCAGTACTTC
CASSLVADEPYEQYF
>.|TRBD2|TRBV5-1|TRBJ2-7
TGCGCCAGCAGCTTACCCTCGGCGGGAGTAACCTACGAGCAGTACTTC
CASSLPSAGVTYEQYF
>few|TRBD2|TRBV7-7|TRBJ2-1
TGTGCCAGCAGCTTTCGACTAGCGGGGGAAAATGAGCAGTTCTTC
CASSFRLAGENEQFF
>.|TRBD2|TRBV18|TRBJ2-7
TGTGCCAGCTCACCGGCTAGCGGGAGCGACGAGCAGTACTTC
CASSPASGSDEQYF
>few|.|TRBV10-2|TRBJ2-6
TGCGCCAGCAGTGCCCGGGGGACCTCCACCAACGTCCTGACTTTC
CASSARGTSTNVLTF
>few|.|TRBV3-1|TRBJ1-1
TGTGCCAGCCAGGACTGGAACACTGAAGCTTTCTTT
CASQDWNTEAFF
>.|TRBD1|TRBV27|TRBJ2-4
TGTGCCAGCAGTCCCGGACAGGGGATAGCCAAAAACATTCAGTACTTC
CASSPGQGIAKNIQYF
>.|.|TRBV10-1|TRBJ2-1
TGCGCCAGCAGTATGAGCGGGTCCTACAATGAGCAGTTCTTC
CASSMSGSYNEQFF
>.|.|TRBV20-1|TRBJ2-3
TGCAGTGCTAGAGATGGTCGGGGGCCCGCTCTAGGTACGCGGTATTTT
CSARDGRGPALGTRYF
>.|TRBD1|TRBV19|TRBJ1-5
TGTGCCACCACGGGACAGCCTCTAGGCAATCAGCCCCAGCATTTT
CATTGQPLGNQPQHF
>.|.|TRBV11-2|TRBJ1-1
TGTGCCAGCAGCCCGACGGGACAGAACACTGAAGCTTTCTTT
CASSPTGQNTEAFF